This T cell receptor beta chain was identified in a study of response to subunit inactivated influenza vaccine. TCRdb re-called the RT-PCR reads through MiXCR, storing one row per CDR3 protein. The sample yields over 300,000 distinct CDR3 sequences, about a fifth seen once. Turning to this clonotype: Its target is unknown.

V was shortened by 0 bases and J by 6 bases, with 7 bases between the two germline ends. This CDR3 has 13 residues. The germline V gene has CDR1 LGHNA and CDR2 YNFKEQ. Study-wide results and limits: Each seasonal influenza vaccination recruits few new T cells, the authors suggested.

The material sequenced was PBMCs from blood, taken approximately 20 months after vaccination. The chain links TRBV4-2 to TRBJ2-3; tentative D call: TRBD1 (6 bases). This clonotype was sampled from a man between 50 and 69 years old who received an inactivated influenza vaccine. The CDR3 coding sequence is TGTGCCAGCAGCCAAGATCAGGGGGATACGCAGTATTTT. As protein: CASSQDQGDTQYF.